The rows below give T cell receptor beta chains drawn from one sample of a study of T cells in localized non-small cell lung cancer. The repertoire was sequenced with immunoSEQ multiplex PCR; TCRdb's copy has only in-frame clones and lacks some. The sample yields around 20,000 clones, approximately 91% seen once. This sample comprised peripheral blood, obtained before any cancer treatment. The receptors stem from a woman aged 35 to 70 with stage I lung adenocarcinoma. The CDR3 runs from the conserved cysteine through the conserved F or W. A D gene is named only where the DNA matches it firmly. Part of the rows lack a size; the others show once, few, many or a class for expanded clones.

>TRBD1|TRBJ1-4|TRBV7-9|-
CASSPTGTDNEKLFF
TGTGCCAGCAGCCCGACCGGGACAGATAATGAAAAACTGTTTTTT
>-|TRBJ2-2|TRBV18|-
CASSPRVVSTGELFF
TGTGCCAGCTCACCACGGGTCGTAAGCACCGGGGAGCTGTTTTTT
>TRBD1|TRBJ2-1|TRBV5-1|-
CASEGGTGGDRASYNEQFF
TGCGCCAGCGAAGGAGGGACAGGGGGTGATCGAGCCTCCTACAATGAGCAGTTCTTC
>TRBD2|TRBJ2-7|TRBV2|-
CASSAASGSTEQYF
TGTGCCAGCAGTGCGGCTAGCGGGAGCACCGAGCAGTACTTC
>TRBD1|TRBJ2-3|TRBV5-1|-
CASSGTGTGDPDTQYF
TGCGCCAGCAGCGGAACCGGGACAGGGGACCCAGATACGCAGTATTTT
>TRBD2|TRBJ2-5|TRBV28|once
CASSPILAEYQETQYF
TGTGCCAGCAGTCCTATACTAGCGGAGTACCAAGAGACCCAGTACTTC
>-|TRBJ1-1|TRBV2|-
CASRPGLTNTEAFF
TGTGCCAGCAGGCCGGGACTAACGAACACTGAAGCTTTCTTT
>TRBD1|TRBJ1-5|TRBV6-6|-
CASSRQGDNQPQHF
TGTGCCAGCAGTAGACAGGGCGACAATCAGCCCCAGCATTTT
>-|TRBJ1-4|TRBV20-1|-
CSARSGGGEFF
TGCAGTGCTAGGTCGGGGGGTGGGGAGTTTTTT
>TRBD2|TRBJ2-5|TRBV6-6|-
CASSYGLAGGETQYF
TGTGCCAGCAGTTACGGACTAGCGGGGGGGGAGACCCAGTACTTC
>-|TRBJ2-1|TRBV2|-
CASSEWGYNEQFF
TGTGCCAGCAGTGAATGGGGGTACAATGAGCAGTTCTTC
>TRBD2|TRBJ2-1|TRBV15|-
CATSRLAGGSYNEQFF
TGTGCCACCAGCAGACTAGCGGGAGGTTCCTACAATGAGCAGTTCTTC
>-|TRBJ1-3|TRBV6-5|few
CASSTVGNTIYF
TGTGCCAGCAGTACCGTCGGAAACACCATATATTTT
>TRBD1|TRBJ1-2|TRBV27|-
CASATGTGYGYTF
TGTGCCAGCGCAACCGGGACAGGCTATGGCTACACCTTC
>-|TRBJ2-7|TRBV7-8|-
CASSLALHPYEQYF
TGTGCCAGCAGCTTAGCGTTGCACCCCTACGAGCAGTACTTC
>TRBD1|TRBJ2-1|TRBV18|-
CASSPYGQGDNEQFF
TGTGCCAGCTCACCGTATGGACAGGGGGATAATGAGCAGTTCTTC
>-|TRBJ2-5|TRBV7-7|-
CASSLESRETQYF
TGTGCTAGCAGCTTAGAATCACGGGAGACCCAGTACTTC
>-|TRBJ2-1|TRBV19|once
CASLENRYNEQFF
TGTGCCAGTTTGGAGAATCGGTACAATGAGCAGTTCTTC
>-|TRBJ1-2|TRBV19|once
CASSPSKGRGESGYTF
TGTGCCAGTAGTCCCTCAAAAGGGCGGGGTGAGAGTGGCTACACCTTC
>-|TRBJ2-5|TRBV27|-
CASSPLGRTAQYF
TGTGCCAGCAGTCCCTTGGGCAGGACGGCCCAGTACTTC
>-|TRBJ1-5|TRBV18|-
CASSPGDGGQPQHF
TGTGCCAGCTCACCAGGAGACGGGGGTCAGCCCCAGCATTTT
>TRBD1|TRBJ1-2|TRBV4-2|-
CASSQEIPGQGWSGYTF
TGTGCCAGCAGCCAAGAAATCCCGGGACAGGGGTGGTCCGGCTACACCTTC
>-|TRBJ1-6|TRBV7-9|-
CASSLAGALDHNSPLHF
TGTGCCAGCAGCTTAGCTGGGGCTCTGGACCATAATTCACCCCTCCACTTT
>-|TRBJ1-1|TRBV5-1|-
CASSIDRTNTEAFF
TGCGCCAGCAGCATCGACAGGACGAACACTGAAGCTTTCTTT
>-|TRBJ2-7|TRBV6-5|-
CASSQVPYEQYF
TGTGCCAGCAGTCAAGTCCCCTACGAGCAGTACTTC
>TRBD2|TRBJ2-5|TRBV27|-
CASSRTSGGRGETQYF
TGTGCCAGCAGCCGGACTAGCGGGGGCCGCGGGGAGACCCAGTACTTC
>-|TRBJ1-1|TRBV11-2|-
CASSRLQGGEAFF
TGTGCCAGCAGCCGACTGCAGGGAGGTGAAGCTTTCTTT
>-|TRBJ1-4|TRBV11-3|-
CASSLDAWGTPDEKLFF
TGTGCCAGCAGCTTAGATGCTTGGGGGACCCCGGATGAAAAACTGTTTTTT
>-|TRBJ1-5|TRBV19|-
CASSIGVDAVAQHF
TGTGCCAGTAGTATCGGGGTGGACGCAGTGGCCCAGCATTTT
>TRBD1|TRBJ1-4|TRBV6-1|-
CASSPGQANEKLFF
TGTGCCAGCAGCCCGGGACAGGCTAATGAAAAACTGTTTTTT
>-|TRBJ1-4|TRBV30|-
CAWRGTVPNEKLFF
TGTGCCTGGAGAGGGACTGTGCCTAATGAAAAACTGTTTTTT
>-|TRBJ2-4|TRBV2|few
CASKLGAKNIQYF
TGTGCCAGCAAGTTGGGGGCCAAAAACATTCAGTACTTC
>-|TRBJ2-2|TRBV19|-
CASKRAVNTGELFF
TGTGCCAGTAAACGGGCAGTGAACACCGGGGAGCTGTTTTTT